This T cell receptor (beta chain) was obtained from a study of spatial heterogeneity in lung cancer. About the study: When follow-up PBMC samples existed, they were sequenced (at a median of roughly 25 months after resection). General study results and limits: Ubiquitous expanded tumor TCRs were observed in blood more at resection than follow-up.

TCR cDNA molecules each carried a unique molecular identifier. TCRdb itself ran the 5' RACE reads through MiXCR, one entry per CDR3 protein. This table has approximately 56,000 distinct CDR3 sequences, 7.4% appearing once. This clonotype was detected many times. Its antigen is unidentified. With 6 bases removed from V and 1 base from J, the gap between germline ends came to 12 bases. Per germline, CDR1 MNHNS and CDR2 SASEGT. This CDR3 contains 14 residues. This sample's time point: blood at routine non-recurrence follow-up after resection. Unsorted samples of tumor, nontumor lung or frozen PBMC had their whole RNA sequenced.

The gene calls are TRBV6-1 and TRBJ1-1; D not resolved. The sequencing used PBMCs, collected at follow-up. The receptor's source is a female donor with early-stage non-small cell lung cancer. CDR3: CASRVRRPNTEAFF. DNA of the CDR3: TGTGCCAGCAGGGTCCGGAGACCGAACACTGAAGCTTTCTTT.